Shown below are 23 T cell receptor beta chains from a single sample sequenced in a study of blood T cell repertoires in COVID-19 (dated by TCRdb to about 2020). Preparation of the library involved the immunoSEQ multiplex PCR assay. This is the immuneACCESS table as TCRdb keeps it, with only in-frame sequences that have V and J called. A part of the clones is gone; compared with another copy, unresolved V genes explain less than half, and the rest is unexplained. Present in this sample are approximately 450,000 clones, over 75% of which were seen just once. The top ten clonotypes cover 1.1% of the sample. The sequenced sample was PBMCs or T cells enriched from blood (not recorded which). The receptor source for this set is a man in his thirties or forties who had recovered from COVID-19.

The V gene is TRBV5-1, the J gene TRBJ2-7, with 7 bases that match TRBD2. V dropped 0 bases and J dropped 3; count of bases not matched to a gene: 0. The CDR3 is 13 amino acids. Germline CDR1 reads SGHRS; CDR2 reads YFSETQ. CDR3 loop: CASSLGDYYEQYF. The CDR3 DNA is TGCGCCAGCAGCTTGGGGGACTACTACGAGCAGTACTTC.

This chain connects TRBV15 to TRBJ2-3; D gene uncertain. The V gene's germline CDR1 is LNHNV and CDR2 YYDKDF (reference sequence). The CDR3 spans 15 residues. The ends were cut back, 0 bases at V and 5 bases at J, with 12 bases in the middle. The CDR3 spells CATSRDLQFQDTQYF. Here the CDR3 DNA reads TGTGCCACCAGCAGAGATCTACAGTTCCAAGATACGCAGTATTTT.

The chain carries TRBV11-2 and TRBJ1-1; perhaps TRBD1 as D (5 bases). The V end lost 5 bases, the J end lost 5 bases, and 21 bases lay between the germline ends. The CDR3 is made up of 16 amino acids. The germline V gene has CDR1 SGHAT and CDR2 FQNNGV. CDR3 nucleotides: TGTGCCAGCAGCACCCGAGCGTACCAGGGTAAAACTGAAGCTTTCTTT. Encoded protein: CASSTRAYQGKTEAFF.

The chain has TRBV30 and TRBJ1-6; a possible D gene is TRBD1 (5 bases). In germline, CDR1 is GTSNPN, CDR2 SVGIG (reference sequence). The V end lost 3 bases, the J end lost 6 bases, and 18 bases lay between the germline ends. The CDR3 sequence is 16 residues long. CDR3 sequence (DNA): TGTGCCTGGAGATATGACAGTTCGACGTTTAATTCACCCCTCCACTTT. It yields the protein CAWRYDSSTFNSPLHF.

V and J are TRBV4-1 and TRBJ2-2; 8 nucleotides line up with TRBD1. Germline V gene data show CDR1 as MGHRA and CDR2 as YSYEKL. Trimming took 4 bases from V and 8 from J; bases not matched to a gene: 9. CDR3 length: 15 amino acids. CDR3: CASSLGQGGIGELFF. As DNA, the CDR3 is TGCGCCAGCAGCCTAGGACAGGGTGGGATAGGGGAGCTGTTTTTT.

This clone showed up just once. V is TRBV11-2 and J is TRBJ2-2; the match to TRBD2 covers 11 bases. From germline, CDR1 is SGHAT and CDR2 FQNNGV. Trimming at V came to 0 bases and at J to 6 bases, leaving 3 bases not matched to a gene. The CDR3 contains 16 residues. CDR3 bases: TGTGCCAGCAGCTTAGAAACTAGCGGGAGTCCCGGGGAGCTGTTTTTT. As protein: CASSLETSGSPGELFF.

Here the CDR3 DNA reads TGTGCCAGCAGCCCCTCTTGGCGGGGAACCTACGAGCAGTACTTC. Its translation: CASSPSWRGTYEQYF. V usage is TRBV7-8 and J usage is TRBJ2-7; tentative D call: TRBD2 (6 bases). The CDR3 runs 15 residues. V lost 5 bases to trimming and J lost 2 bases, with 16 bases between them. Germline V gene sequence: CDR1 SGHVS, CDR2 FQNEAQ. The variable domain in full, with the rest retrieved from reference TRBV7-8 and TRBJ2-7, is GAGVSQSPRYKVAKRGQDVALRCDPISGHVSLFWYQQALGQGPEFLTYFQNEAQLDKSGLPSDRFFAERPEGSVSTLKIQRTQQEDSAVYLCASSPSWRGTYEQYFGPGTRLTVT.

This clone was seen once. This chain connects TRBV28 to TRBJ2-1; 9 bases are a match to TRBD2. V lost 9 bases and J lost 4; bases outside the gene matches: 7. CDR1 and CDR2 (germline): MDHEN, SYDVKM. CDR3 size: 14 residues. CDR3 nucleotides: TGTGCCAGTTCCCGGACTAGCGCTTACAATGAGCAGTTCTTC. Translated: CASSRTSAYNEQFF.

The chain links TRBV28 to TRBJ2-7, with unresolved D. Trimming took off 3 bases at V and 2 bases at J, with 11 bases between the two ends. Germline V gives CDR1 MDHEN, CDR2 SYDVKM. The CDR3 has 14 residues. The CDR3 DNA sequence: TGTGCCAGCAGTTTCGGAATAAGCGCCTACGAGCAGTACTTC. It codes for CASSFGISAYEQYF.

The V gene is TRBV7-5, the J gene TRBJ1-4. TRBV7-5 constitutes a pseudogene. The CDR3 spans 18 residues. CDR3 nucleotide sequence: TGTGTCAGAACCTACTCCGAACGAGGGCTGACAACTAATGAAAAACTGTTTTTT. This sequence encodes CVRTYSERGLTTNEKLFF.

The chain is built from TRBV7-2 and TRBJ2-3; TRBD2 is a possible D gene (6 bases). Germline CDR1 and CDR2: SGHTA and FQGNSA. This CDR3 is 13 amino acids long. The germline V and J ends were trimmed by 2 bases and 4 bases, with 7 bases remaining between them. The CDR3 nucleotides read TGTGCCAGCAGCTTAAAGCGGGCAGATACGCAGTATTTT. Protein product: CASSLKRADTQYF.

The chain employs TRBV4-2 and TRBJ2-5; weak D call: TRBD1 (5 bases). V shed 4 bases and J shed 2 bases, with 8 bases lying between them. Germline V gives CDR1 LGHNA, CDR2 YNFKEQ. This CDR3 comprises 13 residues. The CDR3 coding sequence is TGTGCCAGCAGCCCGACAGTACAAGAGACCCAGTACTTC. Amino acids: CASSPTVQETQYF.

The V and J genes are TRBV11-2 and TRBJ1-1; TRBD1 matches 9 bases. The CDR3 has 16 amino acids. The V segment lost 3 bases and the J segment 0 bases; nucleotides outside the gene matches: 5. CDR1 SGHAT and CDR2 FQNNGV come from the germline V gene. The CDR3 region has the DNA TGTGCCAGCAGCTTCGACAGGGGGAACATGAACACTGAAGCTTTCTTT. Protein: CASSFDRGNMNTEAFF.

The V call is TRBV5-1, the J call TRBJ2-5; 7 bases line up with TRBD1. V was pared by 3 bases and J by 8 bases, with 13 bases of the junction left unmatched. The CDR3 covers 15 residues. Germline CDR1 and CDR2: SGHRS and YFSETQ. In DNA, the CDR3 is TGCGCCAGCAGCTCAACCCCCGCGGACAGGATAACCCAGTACTTC. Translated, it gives CASSSTPADRITQYF.

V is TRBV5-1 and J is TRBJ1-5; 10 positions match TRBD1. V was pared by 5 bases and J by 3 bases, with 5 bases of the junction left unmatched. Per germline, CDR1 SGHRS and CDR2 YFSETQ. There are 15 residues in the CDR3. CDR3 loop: CASSLTGGTNQPQHF. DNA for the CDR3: TGCGCCAGCAGTTTGACAGGGGGCACCAATCAGCCCCAGCATTTT.

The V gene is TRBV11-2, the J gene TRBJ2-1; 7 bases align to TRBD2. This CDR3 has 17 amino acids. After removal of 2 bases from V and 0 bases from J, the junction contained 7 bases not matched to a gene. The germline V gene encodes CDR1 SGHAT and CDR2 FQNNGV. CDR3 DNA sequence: TGTGCCAGCAGCTTAATGAGGCGGGGGAGCTCCTACAATGAGCAGTTCTTC. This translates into CASSLMRRGSSYNEQFF.

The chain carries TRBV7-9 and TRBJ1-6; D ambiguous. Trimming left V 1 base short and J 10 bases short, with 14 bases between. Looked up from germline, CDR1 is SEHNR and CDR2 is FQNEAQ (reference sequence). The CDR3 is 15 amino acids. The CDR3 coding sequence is TGTGCCAGCAGCTTAGGCGGGGAAAAGGCATCACCCCTCCACTTT. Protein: CASSLGGEKASPLHF.

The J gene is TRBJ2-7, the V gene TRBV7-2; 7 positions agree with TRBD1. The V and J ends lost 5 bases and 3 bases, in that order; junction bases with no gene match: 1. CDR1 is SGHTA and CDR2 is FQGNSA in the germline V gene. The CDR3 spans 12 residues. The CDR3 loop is CASSRTGYEQYF. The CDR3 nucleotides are TGTGCCAGCAGCAGGACAGGCTACGAGCAGTACTTC. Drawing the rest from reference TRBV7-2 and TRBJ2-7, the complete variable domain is GAGVSQSPSNKVTEKGKDVELRCDPISGHTALYWYRQSLGQGLEFLIYFQGNSAPDKSGLPSDRFSAERTGGSVSTLTIQRTQQEDSAVYLCASSRTGYEQYFGPGTRLTVT.

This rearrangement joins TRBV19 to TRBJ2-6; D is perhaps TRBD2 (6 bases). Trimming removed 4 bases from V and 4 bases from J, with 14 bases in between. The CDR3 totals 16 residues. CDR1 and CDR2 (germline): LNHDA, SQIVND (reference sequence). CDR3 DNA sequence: TGTGCCAGTAGTACCCTTTGGGGGGTAGGGGCCAACGTCCTGACTTTC. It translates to CASSTLWGVGANVLTF.

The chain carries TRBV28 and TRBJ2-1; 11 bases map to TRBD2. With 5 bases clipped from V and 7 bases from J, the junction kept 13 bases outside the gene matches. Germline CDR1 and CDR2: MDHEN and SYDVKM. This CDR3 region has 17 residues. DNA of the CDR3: TGTGCCAGCAGTCCCCCGACTAGCGGGACGGCCTGGAATGAGCAGTTCTTC. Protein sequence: CASSPPTSGTAWNEQFF.

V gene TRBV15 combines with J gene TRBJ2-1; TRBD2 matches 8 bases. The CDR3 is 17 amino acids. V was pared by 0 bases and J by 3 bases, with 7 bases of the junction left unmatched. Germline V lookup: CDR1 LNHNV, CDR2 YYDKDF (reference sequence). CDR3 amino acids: CATSRDQSGLVYNEQFF. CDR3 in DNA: TGTGCCACCAGCAGAGATCAGTCGGGACTAGTCTACAATGAGCAGTTCTTC.

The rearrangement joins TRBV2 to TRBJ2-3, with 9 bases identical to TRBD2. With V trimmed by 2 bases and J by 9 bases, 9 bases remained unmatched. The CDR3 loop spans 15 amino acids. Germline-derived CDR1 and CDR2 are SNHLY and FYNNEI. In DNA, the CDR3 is TGTGCCAGCAGTGAATGGGCGGGAGGGCCAGGCACGCAGTATTTT. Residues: CASSEWAGGPGTQYF.

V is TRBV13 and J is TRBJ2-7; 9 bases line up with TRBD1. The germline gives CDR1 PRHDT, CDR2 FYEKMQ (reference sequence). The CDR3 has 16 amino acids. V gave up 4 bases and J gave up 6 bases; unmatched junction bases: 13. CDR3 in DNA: TGTGCCAGCAGCTCGAGAAGGACAGGGGTCTGGGCCGAGCAGTACTTC. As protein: CASSSRRTGVWAEQYF.